The rows below give T cell receptor beta chains drawn from one sample of a study of CD8+ T cells in alopecia areata. The protocol was immunoSEQ multiplex PCR, while the TCRdb copy is restricted to in-frame clones and leaves out a portion. The sample lists over 100,000 clones, roughly 50% occurring once. Sequenced material: CD8+ T cells sorted from blood, taken at week 0. The receptors were gathered from a human donor with alopecia areata. Each CDR3 is given with its conserved first and last residue. The order of the fields is CDR3 length, V gene, D gene, J gene, clone size, CDR3 DNA, CDR3 protein. The D gene is left open where the match is weak. The size entry is marked missing in some rows and otherwise reads once, few, many or a size class.

CDR3 length: 12; V gene: TRBV29-1; D gene: .; J gene: TRBJ1-2; clone size: .; CDR3 DNA: TGCAGCGTTAAACAGAGGGCGGGAGGCTACACCTTC; CDR3 protein: CSVKQRAGGYTF
CDR3 length: 14; V gene: TRBV4-2; D gene: .; J gene: TRBJ2-1; clone size: .; CDR3 DNA: TGTGCCAGCAGCCAACCTAGCGCGGACCTTGAGCAGTTCTTC; CDR3 protein: CASSQPSADLEQFF
CDR3 length: 18; V gene: TRBV7-9; D gene: .; J gene: TRBJ2-6; clone size: .; CDR3 DNA: TGTGCCAGCAGCTCGCAGCAACAGGGATCTGCTGGGGCCAACGTCCTGACTTTC; CDR3 protein: CASSSQQQGSAGANVLTF
CDR3 length: 16; V gene: TRBV6-1; D gene: TRBD1; J gene: TRBJ2-5; clone size: .; CDR3 DNA: TGTGCCAGCAGTGATGAGGGGACAGGGAGTTGGGAGACCCAGTACTTC; CDR3 protein: CASSDEGTGSWETQYF
CDR3 length: 13; V gene: TRBV2; D gene: .; J gene: TRBJ2-7; clone size: .; CDR3 DNA: TGTGCCAGCAGGGGGAAAGGCCACTACGAGCAGTACTTC; CDR3 protein: CASRGKGHYEQYF
CDR3 length: 12; V gene: TRBV25-1; D gene: .; J gene: TRBJ2-7; clone size: few; CDR3 DNA: TGTGCCAGCAGTGATTGGGGGTACGAGCAGTACTTC; CDR3 protein: CASSDWGYEQYF
CDR3 length: 13; V gene: TRBV6-5; D gene: TRBD1; J gene: TRBJ1-2; clone size: once; CDR3 DNA: TGTGCCAGCAGTTACGGGACAGACTATGGCTACACCTTC; CDR3 protein: CASSYGTDYGYTF
CDR3 length: 11; V gene: TRBV29-1; D gene: .; J gene: TRBJ1-2; clone size: once; CDR3 DNA: TGCAGCGCCAGGGACGATTATGGCTACACCTTC; CDR3 protein: CSARDDYGYTF
CDR3 length: 15; V gene: TRBV6-5; D gene: TRBD1; J gene: TRBJ1-2; clone size: .; CDR3 DNA: TGTGCCAGCAGTCCACCGGGACAGGGCCTCTATGGCTACACCTTC; CDR3 protein: CASSPPGQGLYGYTF
CDR3 length: 16; V gene: TRBV27; D gene: .; J gene: TRBJ2-3; clone size: few; CDR3 DNA: TGTGCCAGCAGTACTTACAGGGAGGAAGGCACAGATACGCAGTATTTT; CDR3 protein: CASSTYREEGTDTQYF
CDR3 length: 14; V gene: TRBV5-4; D gene: .; J gene: TRBJ2-7; clone size: .; CDR3 DNA: TGTGCCAGCAGCCCGGACGGTGGGACCTACGAGCAGTACTTC; CDR3 protein: CASSPDGGTYEQYF
CDR3 length: 14; V gene: TRBV4-1; D gene: .; J gene: TRBJ1-3; clone size: .; CDR3 DNA: TGCGCCAGCAGCCAAGTCGCGGGGCTAAACACCATATATTTT; CDR3 protein: CASSQVAGLNTIYF
CDR3 length: 18; V gene: TRBV4-3; D gene: .; J gene: TRBJ2-2; clone size: few; CDR3 DNA: TGCGCCAGCAGCCAAAGAGGTCTGGCGGGCAGGGGCATCGGGGAGCTGTTTTTT; CDR3 protein: CASSQRGLAGRGIGELFF
CDR3 length: 13; V gene: TRBV29-1; D gene: .; J gene: TRBJ2-2; clone size: .; CDR3 DNA: TGCAGCGTTGCACTAGCGAACACCGGGGAGCTGTTTTTT; CDR3 protein: CSVALANTGELFF
CDR3 length: 14; V gene: TRBV15; D gene: .; J gene: TRBJ2-3; clone size: .; CDR3 DNA: TGTGCCACCAGCAGAGTGAGGGGGGCAGATACGCAGTATTTT; CDR3 protein: CATSRVRGADTQYF
CDR3 length: 13; V gene: TRBV10-3; D gene: .; J gene: TRBJ2-2; clone size: .; CDR3 DNA: TGTGCCATCCTAGATCCAGGGACCGGGGAGCTGTTTTTT; CDR3 protein: CAILDPGTGELFF
CDR3 length: 17; V gene: TRBV29-1; D gene: TRBD1; J gene: TRBJ2-7; clone size: .; CDR3 DNA: TGCAGCGTTGAAGGGCGCTCGTGGGGACAGGGGGGCTACGAGCAGTACTTC; CDR3 protein: CSVEGRSWGQGGYEQYF
CDR3 length: 14; V gene: TRBV7-8; D gene: .; J gene: TRBJ2-1; clone size: .; CDR3 DNA: TGTGCCAGCAGCTCTTCCGGGACCGCCAATGAGCAGTTCTTC; CDR3 protein: CASSSSGTANEQFF
CDR3 length: 15; V gene: TRBV9; D gene: .; J gene: TRBJ1-5; clone size: .; CDR3 DNA: TGTGCCAGCAGCGTAGGTCAGTATAGCAATCAGCCCCAGCATTTT; CDR3 protein: CASSVGQYSNQPQHF
CDR3 length: 18; V gene: TRBV7-2; D gene: .; J gene: TRBJ2-6; clone size: .; CDR3 DNA: TGTGCCAGCAGCGCGCCCGGGACGGACTTCTCTGGGGCCAACGTCCTGACTTTC; CDR3 protein: CASSAPGTDFSGANVLTF
CDR3 length: 14; V gene: TRBV6-1; D gene: .; J gene: TRBJ2-7; clone size: .; CDR3 DNA: TGTGCCAGCAGTGGACGCGGCAGTTCCTACGAGCAGTACTTC; CDR3 protein: CASSGRGSSYEQYF
CDR3 length: 14; V gene: TRBV9; D gene: .; J gene: TRBJ2-1; clone size: .; CDR3 DNA: TGTGCCAGCAGCGTAGCGGGGGCGGGGAATGAGCAGTTCTTC; CDR3 protein: CASSVAGAGNEQFF
CDR3 length: 16; V gene: TRBV30; D gene: .; J gene: TRBJ2-7; clone size: few; CDR3 DNA: TGTGCCTGGAGTGTACGCCAGTTCGGTCCCCTCTACGAGCAGTACTTC; CDR3 protein: CAWSVRQFGPLYEQYF